This T cell receptor (beta chain) was observed in a study of blood T cell repertoires in COVID-19. As for the study in general: T cells, B-cell-depleted T cells, or PBMCs provided the cDNA or gDNA that served as material.

V was shortened by 3 bases and J by 5 bases, with 9 bases between the two germline ends. The CDR3 extends over 13 amino acids. Germline loops: CDR1 KGHDR, CDR2 SFDVKD. As processed by the authors: Reference gene primers were amplified, and this amplification served to estimate nucleated cell counts. Libraries were prepared by immunoSEQ multiplex PCR; TCRdb keeps only in-frame clonotypes and omits some of them. V, J and clone size were drawn from that table, and D and trimming were deduced from the DNA. The sample has under 70,000 clones, about 90% seen once; the top ten hold 7.3%. The rearrangement joins TRBV24-1 to TRBJ1-2; a possible D gene is TRBD1 (6 bases). This sequence originates from a woman aged 55-69 years with active or convalescent COVID-19. The sequenced material came from peripheral blood. Here the CDR3 DNA reads TGTGCCACCAGTGATGGGGACATTTATGGCTACACCTTC. As protein: CATSDGDIYGYTF.